The rows below give T cell receptor beta chains drawn from one sample of a study of beta chain features in type 1 diabetes. Profiled with immunoSEQ multiplex PCR; TCRdb holds only in-frame clones, not every one. The profile covers roughly 310,000 clones, with approximately 9.9% appearing a single time and under 0.02% taken by the ten largest. Sequencing was performed on naive CD4+ T cells from blood. The receptors shown here come from a woman aged 25 to 39 in good health. CDR3s include the opening cysteine and the closing phenylalanine or tryptophan. The D gene is left open where the match is weak. Not all rows give a size; the values are once, few, many and, for expanded clones, a class.

v_gene: TRBV10-3
abundance: NA
j_gene: TRBJ1-2
d_gene: TRBD1
CDR3nt: TGTGCCATCAGGGAGACAGGGTGGGATGGCTACACCTTC
CDR3aa: CAIRETGWDGYTF

v_gene: TRBV27
abundance: few
j_gene: TRBJ1-4
d_gene: TRBD1
CDR3nt: TGTGCCAGCAGCGCGGGACAGGGCGGTGAAAAACTGTTTTTT
CDR3aa: CASSAGQGGEKLFF

v_gene: TRBV6-5
abundance: NA
j_gene: TRBJ2-6
d_gene: NA
CDR3nt: TGTGCCAGCAGGGGCGACAGGTCTGGGGCCAACGTCCTGACTTTC
CDR3aa: CASRGDRSGANVLTF

v_gene: TRBV14
abundance: NA
j_gene: TRBJ2-1
d_gene: NA
CDR3nt: TGTGCCAGCAGCCAAGATTGGGGCGGGGTCTACAATGAGCAGTTCTTC
CDR3aa: CASSQDWGGVYNEQFF

v_gene: TRBV13
abundance: NA
j_gene: TRBJ2-5
d_gene: NA
CDR3nt: TGTGCCAGCAGCTTAGAACCGGGAGAGACCCAGTACTTC
CDR3aa: CASSLEPGETQYF

v_gene: TRBV7-9
abundance: few
j_gene: TRBJ1-5
d_gene: NA
CDR3nt: TGTGCCAGCAGCCCCGGGGGGACTAGCAATCAGCCCCAGCATTTT
CDR3aa: CASSPGGTSNQPQHF

v_gene: TRBV27
abundance: NA
j_gene: TRBJ2-7
d_gene: TRBD2
CDR3nt: TGTGCCAGCAGTGATAGCGGGGGGGTCCTCGAGCAGTACTTC
CDR3aa: CASSDSGGVLEQYF

v_gene: TRBV6-1
abundance: NA
j_gene: TRBJ2-2
d_gene: NA
CDR3nt: TGTGCCAGCACCACGACAGGAGACACCGGGGAGCTGTTTTTT
CDR3aa: CASTTTGDTGELFF

v_gene: TRBV19
abundance: few
j_gene: TRBJ2-7
d_gene: TRBD1
CDR3nt: TGTGCCAGTAGTACAACGGGACAGGTCTACGAGCAGTACTTC
CDR3aa: CASSTTGQVYEQYF

v_gene: TRBV10-3
abundance: NA
j_gene: TRBJ2-7
d_gene: TRBD2
CDR3nt: TGTGCCACCGGAGGCGGGAGAGACGAGCAGTACTTC
CDR3aa: CATGGGRDEQYF

v_gene: TRBV5-4
abundance: NA
j_gene: TRBJ1-2
d_gene: TRBD1
CDR3nt: TGTGCCAGCAGCGCCGGGACAGGGGGCGATGATGGCTACACCTTC
CDR3aa: CASSAGTGGDDGYTF

v_gene: TRBV30
abundance: NA
j_gene: TRBJ2-6
d_gene: NA
CDR3nt: TGTGCCTGGAGTCCCCAGGACTCTGGGGCCAACGTCCTGACTTTC
CDR3aa: CAWSPQDSGANVLTF

v_gene: TRBV2
abundance: NA
j_gene: TRBJ1-3
d_gene: NA
CDR3nt: TGTGCCAGCAGTGAAGCCCTTTCAGGGCCTGGAAACACCATATATTTT
CDR3aa: CASSEALSGPGNTIYF

v_gene: TRBV5-1
abundance: NA
j_gene: TRBJ2-1
d_gene: NA
CDR3nt: TGCGCCAGCAGCTTAGGGGTTCGGAGCTCCTACAATGAGCAGTTCTTC
CDR3aa: CASSLGVRSSYNEQFF

v_gene: TRBV29-1
abundance: NA
j_gene: TRBJ1-1
d_gene: NA
CDR3nt: TGCAGCGTTGACGTGGGGGGGCTCGGGACTGAAGCTTTCTTT
CDR3aa: CSVDVGGLGTEAFF

v_gene: TRBV5-8
abundance: NA
j_gene: TRBJ2-5
d_gene: TRBD2
CDR3nt: TGTGCCAGCAGCTCCGGCGGCTCTAGCGGGGGATATGTAGAGACCCAGTACTTC
CDR3aa: CASSSGGSSGGYVETQYF

v_gene: TRBV28
abundance: NA
j_gene: TRBJ2-1
d_gene: TRBD2
CDR3nt: TGTGCCAGCAGACCTGGGACTAGCGGGATAGCAAATGAGCAGTTCTTC
CDR3aa: CASRPGTSGIANEQFF

v_gene: TRBV5-1
abundance: few
j_gene: TRBJ2-7
d_gene: NA
CDR3nt: TGCGCCAGCAGCTTGAACGAAGGGGGTCCCTACGAGCAGTACTTC
CDR3aa: CASSLNEGGPYEQYF

v_gene: TRBV13
abundance: NA
j_gene: TRBJ1-4
d_gene: NA
CDR3nt: TGTGCCAGCAGCTTAATGACGGGGGTGAATGAAAAACTGTTTTTT
CDR3aa: CASSLMTGVNEKLFF

v_gene: TRBV18
abundance: few
j_gene: TRBJ2-1
d_gene: TRBD2
CDR3nt: TGTGCCAGCTCACCCCGACTAGCGGAAGTGGAGGAGCAGTTCTTC
CDR3aa: CASSPRLAEVEEQFF

v_gene: TRBV28
abundance: NA
j_gene: TRBJ1-5
d_gene: NA
CDR3nt: TGTGCCAGCAGTTTAGGTCGGGGGTATAGCAATCAGCCCCAGCATTTT
CDR3aa: CASSLGRGYSNQPQHF

v_gene: TRBV18
abundance: NA
j_gene: TRBJ2-1
d_gene: TRBD2
CDR3nt: TGTGCCAGCTCACCGCGGCCGACCCTGACTAGCGGGGGTGGCAATGAGCAGTTCTTC
CDR3aa: CASSPRPTLTSGGGNEQFF